A single sample gave rise to the 10 T cell receptor beta chains below, sequenced in a study of cytomegalovirus exposure and HLA in healthy donors. The PCR used 60 Vbeta and 13 Jbeta primers. Libraries were prepared by immunoSEQ multiplex PCR; TCRdb keeps only in-frame clonotypes and omits some of them. This sample has some 250,000 clones, with roughly 82% found just once. The sequenced sample consisted of PBMCs. These receptor sequences come from a woman between 40 and 50 years old in good health and CMV-seropositive.

The chain employs TRBV7-9 and TRBJ1-1; 8 bases match TRBD1. V dropped 5 bases and J dropped 4; count of bases not matched to a gene: 3. CDR3 size: 13 residues. Per germline, CDR1 SEHNR and CDR2 FQNEAQ (reference sequence). The CDR3, as DNA: TGTGCCAGCAGCCGAGGGACAGGCACTGAAGCTTTCTTT. Translated, it gives CASSRGTGTEAFF.

The genes are TRBV11-2 and TRBJ2-3; D call uncertain. The CDR3 runs 15 residues. Germline V gene sequence: CDR1 SGHAT, CDR2 FQNNGV. Trimming cost V 1 base and J 11 bases, with 19 bases left between them. Here the CDR3 DNA reads TGTGCCAGCAGCTTAGCCGCGGAGAGGCCGTTGGGGCAGTATTTT. Its translation: CASSLAAERPLGQYF.

The chain has TRBV10-3 and TRBJ2-3, with TRBD2 as a possible D gene (5 bases). There are 16 residues in the CDR3. Germline assignment: CDR1 ENHRY and CDR2 SYGVKD. Trimming stripped 3 bases from V and 3 bases from J, with 16 bases between. CDR3 sequence reads: CAISDSLGGPTDTQYF. The CDR3 nucleotides read TGTGCCATCAGTGATAGTCTTGGAGGTCCAACAGATACGCAGTATTTT.

The rearrangement joins TRBV11-2 to TRBJ2-1; 9 bases line up with TRBD2. Germline values: CDR1 SGHAT, CDR2 FQNNGV. J gave up 10 bases and V 3 bases, and 7 bases lay outside the gene matches. The CDR3 is 14 amino acids. CDR3 in amino acids: CASSLGLATREQFF. CDR3 coding DNA: TGTGCCAGCAGCTTGGGACTAGCAACTAGGGAGCAGTTCTTC.

V usage is TRBV15 and J usage is TRBJ1-5, with 9 bases fitting TRBD1. Germline CDR1 reads LNHNV; CDR2 reads YYDKDF (reference sequence). CDR3 length: 16 residues. J lost 6 bases, V lost 3 bases, and 9 bases had no gene match. In nucleotides, the CDR3 is TGTGCCACCAGCAGGGGACAGGGTACGGGCACTCAGCCCCAGCATTTT. Residues: CATSRGQGTGTQPQHF.

V gene TRBV7-2 combines with J gene TRBJ1-5, with D tentatively TRBD1 (6 bases). This CDR3 region has 15 residues. Trimming stripped 5 bases from V and 4 bases from J, with 15 bases between. In germline, CDR1 is SGHTA, CDR2 FQGNSA. The DNA of the CDR3 is TGTGCCAGCAGCCCCCTGGCAGGGGCTAATCAGCCCCAGCATTTT. This gives the protein CASSPLAGANQPQHF.

V usage is TRBV7-2 and J usage is TRBJ1-1; perhaps TRBD1 as D (5 bases). Between the trimmed V and J ends, which lost 1 base and 9 bases, there was a span of 15 bases. The CDR3 extends over 14 amino acids. CDR1 is SGHTA, CDR2 FQGNSA, per germline. The CDR3 nucleotides are TGTGCCAGCAGCTTAGGGGGCGGGAGGGTAAAAGCTTTCTTT. The encoded protein is CASSLGGGRVKAFF.

V gene TRBV5-6 combines with J gene TRBJ2-1; 8 nucleotides align to TRBD1. The CDR3 contains 16 residues. V trimming: 5 bases; J trimming: 2 bases; junction bases outside the gene matches: 9. In germline, CDR1 is SGHDT, CDR2 YYEEEE. This chain's CDR3 is CASRRMTGETYNEQFF. The DNA for the CDR3 is TGTGCCAGCAGGCGAATGACAGGGGAAACCTACAATGAGCAGTTCTTC.

The chain links TRBV5-1 to TRBJ1-2; maybe TRBD1 (6 bases). CDR1 is SGHRS and CDR2 is YFSETQ in the germline V gene. There are 15 residues in the CDR3. V gave up 0 bases and J gave up 0 bases, with 9 bases separating them. CDR3 in DNA: TGCGCCAGCAGCTTGGGGGACACCTCTAACTATGGCTACACCTTC. Translated: CASSLGDTSNYGYTF.

The chain is built from TRBV30 and TRBJ2-1; 9 nucleotides agree with TRBD2. Trimming removed 4 bases from V and 10 bases from J; junction bases left unmatched: 23. This CDR3 spans 18 amino acids. Germline V CDR1 and CDR2: GTSNPN, SVGIG (reference sequence). Here the CDR3 reads CAWNGGLAGVRGRREQFF. The CDR3 DNA reads as TGTGCCTGGAATGGTGGATTAGCGGGAGTGAGAGGGCGGAGGGAGCAGTTCTTC.